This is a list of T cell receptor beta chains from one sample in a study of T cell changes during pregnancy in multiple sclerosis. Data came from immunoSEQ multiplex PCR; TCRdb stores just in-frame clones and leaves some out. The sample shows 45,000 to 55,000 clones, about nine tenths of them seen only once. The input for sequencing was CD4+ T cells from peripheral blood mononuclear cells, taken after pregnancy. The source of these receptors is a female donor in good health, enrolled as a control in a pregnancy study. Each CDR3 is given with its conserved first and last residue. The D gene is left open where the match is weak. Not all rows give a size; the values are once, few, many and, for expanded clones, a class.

CASSLEDPRNIQYF,TGTGCCAGCAGCTTGGAGGACCCAAGGAACATTCAGTACTTC,.,TRBV7-9,.,TRBJ2-4
CASSYSLNTEAFF,TGTGCCAGCAGTTACAGCCTGAACACTGAAGCTTTCTTT,.,TRBV6-5,.,TRBJ1-1
CASSLVGTEVDTIYF,TGTGCCAGCAGCTTAGTTGGGACAGAGGTCGACACCATATATTTT,TRBD1,TRBV7-2,.,TRBJ1-3
CASSRQGGGEQYF,TGTGCCAGCTCACGGCAGGGAGGGGGCGAGCAGTACTTC,.,TRBV18,.,TRBJ2-7
CSVGEGAAGRPEAFF,TGCAGCGTTGGTGAAGGGGCGGCGGGACGGCCTGAAGCTTTCTTT,.,TRBV29-1,.,TRBJ1-1
CSVQRDINYEQYF,TGCAGCGTTCAACGGGACATCAACTACGAGCAGTACTTC,.,TRBV29-1,.,TRBJ2-7
CASSLARNRDNYGYTF,TGTGCCAGCAGCTTAGCGCGGAACAGGGATAACTATGGCTACACCTTC,.,TRBV7-2,.,TRBJ1-2
CASVGGNYEQYF,TGCGCCAGCGTTGGGGGGAACTACGAGCAGTACTTC,.,TRBV5-1,.,TRBJ2-7
CSVSEGTEAFF,TGCAGCGTCTCCGAGGGCACTGAAGCTTTCTTT,.,TRBV29-1,few,TRBJ1-1
CASSTGLTGVTYEQYF,TGTGCCAGCAGCACGGGACTGACAGGGGTAACCTACGAGCAGTACTTC,TRBD1,TRBV7-9,.,TRBJ2-7
CASSSQHIKQFF,TGTGCCAGCAGCTCTCAACATATAAAGCAGTTCTTC,.,TRBV14,.,TRBJ2-1
CASRGGYGYTF,TGTGCCAGCAGGGGCGGGTATGGCTACACCTTC,.,TRBV2,.,TRBJ1-2
CASSLYGVGNYGYTF,TGTGCCAGCAGTTTATACGGAGTCGGCAACTATGGCTACACCTTC,.,TRBV27,once,TRBJ1-2
CASSRGVKETQYF,TGTGCCAGCAGCCGCGGAGTCAAAGAGACCCAGTACTTC,.,TRBV9,.,TRBJ2-5
CASSIRGNTEAFF,TGTGCCAGTAGTATACGAGGGAACACTGAAGCTTTCTTT,.,TRBV19,.,TRBJ1-1
CASSAGSLRTGELFF,TGTGCCAGCAGCGCGGGGTCTCTACGCACCGGGGAGCTGTTTTTT,.,TRBV7-6,once,TRBJ2-2
CASSIQDPGEYEQYF,TGTGCCAGTAGTATCCAAGACCCCGGGGAGTACGAGCAGTACTTC,.,TRBV19,once,TRBJ2-7
CASSSMDRGVNQPQHF,TGTGCCAGCAGTTCCATGGACAGGGGGGTCAATCAGCCCCAGCATTTT,TRBD1,TRBV6-5,.,TRBJ1-5
CASSPQSSGNTIYF,TGTGCCAGCTCACCACAGAGCTCTGGAAACACCATATATTTT,.,TRBV18,.,TRBJ1-3
CASSGGQGHQPQHF,TGTGCCAGCAGTGGGGGGCAGGGGCATCAGCCCCAGCATTTT,.,TRBV2,once,TRBJ1-5
CASSADRTNYGYTF,TGTGCCAGCAGTGCTGACAGGACTAACTATGGCTACACCTTC,.,TRBV6-1,.,TRBJ1-2
CASSIRGRGSPLHF,TGTGCCAGCAGTATAAGGGGTAGGGGTTCACCCCTCCACTTT,.,TRBV27,.,TRBJ1-6
CASSWGQEDTEAFF,TGTGCCAGCAGCTGGGGGCAGGAGGACACTGAAGCTTTCTTT,.,TRBV7-9,.,TRBJ1-1
CASSYGRGDYEQYF,TGTGCCAGCAGTTACGGCAGGGGTGACTACGAGCAGTACTTC,.,TRBV6-5,once,TRBJ2-7
CASSLETGPWGYTF,TGTGCCAGCAGCCTAGAGACAGGGCCCTGGGGCTACACCTTC,TRBD1,TRBV9,.,TRBJ1-2
CASSREGGSSEKLFF,TGTGCCAGCAGCCGGGAAGGGGGCAGTTCTGAAAAACTGTTTTTT,TRBD1,TRBV7-9,.,TRBJ1-4
CSAEAATNEKLFF,TGCAGCGCTGAGGCGGCAACTAATGAAAAACTGTTTTTT,.,TRBV29-1,.,TRBJ1-4
CASSRTSANEKLFF,TGTGCCAGTAGTCGAACCTCGGCTAATGAAAAACTGTTTTTT,.,TRBV19,.,TRBJ1-4
CASSQGLAYTQYF,TGTGCCAGCAGCCAAGGACTAGCTTATACGCAGTATTTT,TRBD2,TRBV14,.,TRBJ2-3
CASSLGGITGLTEAFF,TGTGCCAGCAGCTTGGGGGGAATTACAGGGTTGACTGAAGCTTTCTTT,.,TRBV5-4,.,TRBJ1-1
CASSGGGRNSPLHF,TGTGCCAGCAGTGGGGGCGGTAGGAATTCACCCCTCCACTTT,.,TRBV6-4,.,TRBJ1-6
CASSQSLRTEAFF,TGCGCCAGCAGCCAGTCCCTGAGAACTGAAGCTTTCTTT,.,TRBV4-3,.,TRBJ1-1
CASSLSQGGYTF,TGTGCCAGCAGCTTATCGCAGGGTGGCTACACCTTC,.,TRBV7-9,.,TRBJ1-2